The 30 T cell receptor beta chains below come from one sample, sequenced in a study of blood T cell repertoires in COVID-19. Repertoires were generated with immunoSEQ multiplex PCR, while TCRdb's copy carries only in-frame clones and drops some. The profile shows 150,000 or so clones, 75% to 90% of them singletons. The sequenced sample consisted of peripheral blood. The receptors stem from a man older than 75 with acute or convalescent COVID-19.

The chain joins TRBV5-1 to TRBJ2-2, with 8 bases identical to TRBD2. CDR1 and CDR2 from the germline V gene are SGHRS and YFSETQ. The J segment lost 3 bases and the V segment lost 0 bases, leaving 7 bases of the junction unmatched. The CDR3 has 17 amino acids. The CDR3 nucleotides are TGCGCCAGCAGCTTGGCAGCGGGAGATACGTACACCGGGGAGCTGTTTTTT. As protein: CASSLAAGDTYTGELFF.

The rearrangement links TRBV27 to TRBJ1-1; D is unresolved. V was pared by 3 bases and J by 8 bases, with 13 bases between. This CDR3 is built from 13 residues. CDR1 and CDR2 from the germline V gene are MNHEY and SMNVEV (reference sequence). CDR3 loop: CASSFGLGSEAFF. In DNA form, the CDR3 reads TGTGCCAGCAGTTTTGGTCTTGGCTCCGAAGCTTTCTTT.

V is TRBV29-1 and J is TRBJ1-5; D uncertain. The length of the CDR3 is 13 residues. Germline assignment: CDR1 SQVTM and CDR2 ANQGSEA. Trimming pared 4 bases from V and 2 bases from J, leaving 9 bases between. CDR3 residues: CSVGGFGNQPQHF. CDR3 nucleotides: TGCAGCGTTGGAGGGTTTGGCAATCAGCCCCAGCATTTT.

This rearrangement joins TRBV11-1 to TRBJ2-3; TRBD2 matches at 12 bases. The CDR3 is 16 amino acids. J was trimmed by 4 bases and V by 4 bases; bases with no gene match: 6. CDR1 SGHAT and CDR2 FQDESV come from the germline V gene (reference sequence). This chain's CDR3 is CASSSSTSGSADTQYF. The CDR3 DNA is TGTGCCAGCAGCTCCTCGACTAGCGGGAGCGCAGATACGCAGTATTTT.

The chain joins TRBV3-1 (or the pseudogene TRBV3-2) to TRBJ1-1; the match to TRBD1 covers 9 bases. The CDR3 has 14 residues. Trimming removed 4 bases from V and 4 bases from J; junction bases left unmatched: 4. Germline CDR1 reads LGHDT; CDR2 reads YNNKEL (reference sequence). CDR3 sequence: CASSRADRGTEAFF. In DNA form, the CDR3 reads TGTGCCAGCAGCCGGGCGGACAGGGGCACTGAAGCTTTCTTT.

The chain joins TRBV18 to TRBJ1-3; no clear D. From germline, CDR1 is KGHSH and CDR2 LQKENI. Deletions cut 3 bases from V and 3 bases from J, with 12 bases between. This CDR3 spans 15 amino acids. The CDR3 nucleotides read TGTGCCAGCTCACCCCTGGCGGGTGGTGGAAACACCATATATTTT. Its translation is CASSPLAGGGNTIYF.

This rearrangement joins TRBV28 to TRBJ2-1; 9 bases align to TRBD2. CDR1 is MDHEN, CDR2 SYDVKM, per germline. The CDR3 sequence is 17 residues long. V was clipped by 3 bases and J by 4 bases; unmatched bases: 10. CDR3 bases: TGTGCCAGCAGTTTCTCTAGGGGACTAGCCGGATACAATGAGCAGTTCTTC. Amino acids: CASSFSRGLAGYNEQFF. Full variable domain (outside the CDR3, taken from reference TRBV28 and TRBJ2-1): DVKVTQSSRYLVKRTGEKVFLECVQDMDHENMFWYRQDPGLGLRLIYFSYDVKMKEKGDIPEGYSVSREKKERFSLILESASTNQTSMYLCASSFSRGLAGYNEQFFGPGTRLTVL.

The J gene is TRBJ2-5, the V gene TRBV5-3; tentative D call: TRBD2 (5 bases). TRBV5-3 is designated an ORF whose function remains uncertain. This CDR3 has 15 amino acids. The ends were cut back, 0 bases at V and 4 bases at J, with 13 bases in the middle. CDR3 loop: CARSLGHTSAETQYF. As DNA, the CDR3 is TGTGCCAGAAGCTTGGGGCATACTAGTGCAGAGACCCAGTACTTC.

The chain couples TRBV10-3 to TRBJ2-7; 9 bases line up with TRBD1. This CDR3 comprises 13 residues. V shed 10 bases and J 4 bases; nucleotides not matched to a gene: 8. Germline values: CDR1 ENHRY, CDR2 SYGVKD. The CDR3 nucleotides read TGTGCCACCTCGGACGGACAGGGGTACGAGCAGTACTTC. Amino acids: CATSDGQGYEQYF.

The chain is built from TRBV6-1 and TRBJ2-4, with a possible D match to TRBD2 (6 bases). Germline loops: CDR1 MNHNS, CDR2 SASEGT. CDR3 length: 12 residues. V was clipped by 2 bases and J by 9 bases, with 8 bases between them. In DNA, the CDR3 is TGTGCCAGCAGTGAATTGGGGGGCATTCAGTACTTC. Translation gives CASSELGGIQYF.

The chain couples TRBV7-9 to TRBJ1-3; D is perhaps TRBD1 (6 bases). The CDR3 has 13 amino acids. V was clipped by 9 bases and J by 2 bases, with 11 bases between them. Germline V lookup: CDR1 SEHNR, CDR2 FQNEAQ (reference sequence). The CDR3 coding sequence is TGTGCCAGTGGACAGCAGACTGGAAACACCATATATTTT. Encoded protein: CASGQQTGNTIYF.

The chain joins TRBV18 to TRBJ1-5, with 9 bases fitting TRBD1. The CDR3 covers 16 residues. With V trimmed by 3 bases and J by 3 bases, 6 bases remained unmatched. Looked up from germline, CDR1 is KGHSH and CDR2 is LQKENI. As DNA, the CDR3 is TGTGCCAGCTCACCTGTGGACAGGGGATTCAATCAGCCCCAGCATTTT. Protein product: CASSPVDRGFNQPQHF. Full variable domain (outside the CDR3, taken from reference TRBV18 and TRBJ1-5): NAGVMQNPRHLVRRRGQEARLRCSPMKGHSHVYWYRQLPEEGLKFMVYLQKENIIDESGMPKERFSAEFPKEGPSILRIQQVVRGDSAAYFCASSPVDRGFNQPQHFGDGTRLSIL.

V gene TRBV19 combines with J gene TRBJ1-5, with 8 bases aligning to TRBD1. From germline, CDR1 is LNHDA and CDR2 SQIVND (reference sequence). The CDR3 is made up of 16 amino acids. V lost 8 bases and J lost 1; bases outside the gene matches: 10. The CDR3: CASQAPGQGSNQPQHF. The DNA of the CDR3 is TGTGCCAGTCAAGCCCCCGGACAGGGAAGCAATCAGCCCCAGCATTTT.

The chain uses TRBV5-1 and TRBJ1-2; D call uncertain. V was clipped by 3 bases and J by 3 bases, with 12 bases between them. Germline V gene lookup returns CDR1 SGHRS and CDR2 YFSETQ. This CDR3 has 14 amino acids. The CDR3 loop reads CASSSSSSYYGYTF. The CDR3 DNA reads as TGCGCCAGCAGCTCCTCCAGTTCCTACTATGGCTACACCTTC.

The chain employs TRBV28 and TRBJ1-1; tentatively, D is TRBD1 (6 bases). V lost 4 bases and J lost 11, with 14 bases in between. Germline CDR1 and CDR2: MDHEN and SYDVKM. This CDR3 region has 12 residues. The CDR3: CASSSFDRTAFF. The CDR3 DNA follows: TGTGCCAGCAGTTCCTTTGACAGGACGGCTTTCTTT.

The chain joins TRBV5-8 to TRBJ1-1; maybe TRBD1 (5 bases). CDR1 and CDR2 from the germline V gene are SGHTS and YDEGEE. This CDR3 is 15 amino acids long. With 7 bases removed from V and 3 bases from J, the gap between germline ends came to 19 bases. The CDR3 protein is CASYPGWGSHTEAFF. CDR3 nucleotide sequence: TGTGCCAGCTATCCCGGGTGGGGCAGTCACACTGAAGCTTTCTTT.

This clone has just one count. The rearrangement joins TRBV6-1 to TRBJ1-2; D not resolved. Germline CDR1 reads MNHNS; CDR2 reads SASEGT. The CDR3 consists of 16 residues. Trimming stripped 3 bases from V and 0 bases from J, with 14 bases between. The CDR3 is CASSDTARRTNYGYTF. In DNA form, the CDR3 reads TGTGCCAGCAGTGATACCGCCAGGAGGACTAACTATGGCTACACCTTC.

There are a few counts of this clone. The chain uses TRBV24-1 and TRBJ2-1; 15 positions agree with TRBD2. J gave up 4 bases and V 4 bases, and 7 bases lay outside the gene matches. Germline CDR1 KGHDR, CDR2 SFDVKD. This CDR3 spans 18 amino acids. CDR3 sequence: CATSDPDGLAGGYNEQFF. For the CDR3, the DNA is TGTGCCACCAGTGACCCGGACGGACTAGCGGGAGGGTACAATGAGCAGTTCTTC.

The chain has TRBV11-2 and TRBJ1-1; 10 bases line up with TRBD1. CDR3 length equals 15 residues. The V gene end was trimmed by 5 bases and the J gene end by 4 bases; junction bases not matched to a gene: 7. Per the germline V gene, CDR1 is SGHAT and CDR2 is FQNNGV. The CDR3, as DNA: TGTGCCAGCAGCCTGCGGGACAGGGGAAGCACTGAAGCTTTCTTT. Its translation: CASSLRDRGSTEAFF.

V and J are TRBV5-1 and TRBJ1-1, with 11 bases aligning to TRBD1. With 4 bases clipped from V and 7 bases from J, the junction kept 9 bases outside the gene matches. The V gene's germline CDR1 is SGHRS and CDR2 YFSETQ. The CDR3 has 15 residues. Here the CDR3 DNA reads TGCGCCAGCAGCGATCCACGAGGGACAGGGGGTGAAGCTTTCTTT. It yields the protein CASSDPRGTGGEAFF.

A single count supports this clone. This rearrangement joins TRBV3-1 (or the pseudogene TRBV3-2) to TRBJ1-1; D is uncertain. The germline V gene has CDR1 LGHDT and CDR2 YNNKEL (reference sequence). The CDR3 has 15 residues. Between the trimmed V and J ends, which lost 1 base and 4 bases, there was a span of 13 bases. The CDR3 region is CASSQGAGFGTEAFF. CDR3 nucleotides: TGTGCCAGCAGCCAAGGTGCGGGGTTTGGCACTGAAGCTTTCTTT.

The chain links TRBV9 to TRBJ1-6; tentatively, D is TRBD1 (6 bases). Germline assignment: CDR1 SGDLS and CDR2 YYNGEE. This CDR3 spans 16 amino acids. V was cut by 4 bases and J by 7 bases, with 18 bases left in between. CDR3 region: CASSPRAGQTNSPLHF. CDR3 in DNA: TGTGCCAGCAGCCCCCGAGCGGGACAAACAAATTCACCCCTCCACTTT.

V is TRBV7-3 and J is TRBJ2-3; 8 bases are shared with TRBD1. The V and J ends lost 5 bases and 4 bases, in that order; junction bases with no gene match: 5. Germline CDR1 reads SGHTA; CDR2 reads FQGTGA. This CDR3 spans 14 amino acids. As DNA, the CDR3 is TGTGCCAGCAGCCCCAGGACAGGGCCAGATACGCAGTATTTT. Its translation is CASSPRTGPDTQYF.

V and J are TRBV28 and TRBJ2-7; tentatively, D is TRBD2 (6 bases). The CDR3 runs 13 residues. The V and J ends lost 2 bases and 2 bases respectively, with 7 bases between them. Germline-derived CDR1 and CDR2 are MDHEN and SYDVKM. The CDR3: CASSLGTAYEQYF. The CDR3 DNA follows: TGTGCCAGCAGTTTAGGGACTGCCTACGAGCAGTACTTC.

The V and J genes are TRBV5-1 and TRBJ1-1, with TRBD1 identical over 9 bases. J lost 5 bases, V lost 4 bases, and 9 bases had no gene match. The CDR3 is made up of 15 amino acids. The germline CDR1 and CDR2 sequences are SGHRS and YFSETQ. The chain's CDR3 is CASSLRTGESTEAFF. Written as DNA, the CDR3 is TGCGCCAGCAGCCTCCGGACAGGGGAGTCGACTGAAGCTTTCTTT.

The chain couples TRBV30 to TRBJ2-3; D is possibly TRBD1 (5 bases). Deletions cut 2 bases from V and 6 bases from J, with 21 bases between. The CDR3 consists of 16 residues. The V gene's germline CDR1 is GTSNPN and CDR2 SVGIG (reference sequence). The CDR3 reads CAWSNDQGAGSDTQYF. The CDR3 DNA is TGTGCCTGGAGTAATGATCAGGGTGCTGGGTCCGATACGCAGTATTTT.

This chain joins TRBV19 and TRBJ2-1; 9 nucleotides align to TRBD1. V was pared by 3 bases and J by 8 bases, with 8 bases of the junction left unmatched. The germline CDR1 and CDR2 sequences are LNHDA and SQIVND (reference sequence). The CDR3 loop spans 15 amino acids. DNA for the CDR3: TGTGCCAGTAGTATCCTCGGACAGGGGTGGGATGAGCAGTTCTTC. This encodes CASSILGQGWDEQFF.

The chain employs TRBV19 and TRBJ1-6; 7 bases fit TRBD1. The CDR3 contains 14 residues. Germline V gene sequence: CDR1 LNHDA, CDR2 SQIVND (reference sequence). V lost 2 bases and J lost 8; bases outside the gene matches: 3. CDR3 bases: TGTGCCAGTAGTATAAACAGGGGCTATTCACCCCTCCACTTT. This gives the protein CASSINRGYSPLHF.

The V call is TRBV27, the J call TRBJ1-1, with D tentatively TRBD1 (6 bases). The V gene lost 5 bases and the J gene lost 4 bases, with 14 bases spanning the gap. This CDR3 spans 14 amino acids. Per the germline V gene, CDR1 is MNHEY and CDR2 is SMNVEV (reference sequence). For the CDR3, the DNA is TGTGCCAGCAGTCTCTGGGGGGGGGCCACTGAAGCTTTCTTT. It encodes CASSLWGGATEAFF.

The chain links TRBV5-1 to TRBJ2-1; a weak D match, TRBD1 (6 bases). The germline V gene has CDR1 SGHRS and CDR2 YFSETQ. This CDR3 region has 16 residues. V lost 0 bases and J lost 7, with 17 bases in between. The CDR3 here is CASSLGRGRSGNEQFF. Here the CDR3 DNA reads TGCGCCAGCAGCTTGGGCAGGGGTCGGAGCGGTAATGAGCAGTTCTTC.